This TCR beta chain stems from a study of radiation and T cells in renal cell carcinoma. Repertoires were generated with immunoSEQ multiplex PCR, while TCRdb's copy carries only in-frame clones and drops some. Of around 29,000 clones listed, roughly 80% were seen once; the top ten hold approximately 30%. The V segment lost 1 base and the J segment 2 bases; nucleotides outside the gene matches: 3. Germline loops: CDR1 LNHNV, CDR2 YYDKDF (reference sequence). CDR3 length: 15 amino acids. This sample's time point: blood 4 weeks post-SBRT, at nephrectomy. The treatment denotes: 15 Gy SBRT to primary tumor, nephrectomy 4 weeks later.

Sequencing was performed on blood, taken from a patient whose treatment included radiotherapy and nephrectomy. The V call is TRBV15, the J call TRBJ2-3; 7 bases fit TRBD2. The source is a man in his fifties or sixties with renal cell carcinoma. In DNA form, the CDR3 reads TGTGCCACCAGCAGAGCTCTAGCGGCCACAGATACGCAGTATTTT. Its translation is CATSRALAATDTQYF.